Here is one T cell receptor (beta chain) with its context. The study assigned cohorts using participant-reported clinical history. Recovery meant two consecutive negative NP/OP PCR tests, professional clearance, or resolved symptoms. The entry originates in a study of blood T cell repertoires in COVID-19. Looking at the study overall: The United States, Italy and Spain were the sources of the acute and convalescent COVID-19 samples.

Per the original methods: Reference gene primer amplification in the assay estimated nucleated cell counts. Only in-frame clones appear in the TCRdb table, and some are missing; sequencing was by immunoSEQ multiplex PCR. V, J and clone size are those of that table, while D and trimming were read from the DNA. The data show over 200,000 clones, approximately 78% seen once. The TCR sequence derives from a man between 40 and 49 years old who had recovered from COVID-19. Material for sequencing was PBMCs or T cells enriched from blood (not recorded which).

Here the CDR3 DNA reads TGTGCCAGTAGTATAGATCGTGTCAGCAGGTCCTATGGCTACACCTTC. It translates to CASSIDRVSRSYGYTF. This sequence joins TRBV19 and TRBJ1-2; D is uncertain. Germline values: CDR1 LNHDA, CDR2 SQIVND (reference sequence). The ends were cut back, 0 bases at V and 4 bases at J, with 15 bases in the middle. This CDR3 region has 16 residues.